This T cell receptor (beta chain) was found in a study of regulatory T cells in long-lasting Graves disease. Library construction for TCR beta used iRepertoire HTBI primers and Arm-PCR of CDR3 regions. TCRdb re-called the multiplex PCR reads through MiXCR, storing one row per CDR3 protein. The data contain hundreds of thousands of distinct CDR3 sequences, 20% of them singletons. Time point noted: persistent/refractory GD, antithyroid drugs over 5 years with positive TRAb. Researchers made the TCR library from RNA that was extracted from PBMCs. American Thyroid Association guidelines defined how Graves' disease was diagnosed. This clonotype was recorded a few times. Its antigen remains unknown. Study observations and caveats: TRBV28 was favored in persistent disease, as were TRBJ1-2 and TRBJ2-5. Persistent Graves' patients possessed reduced TCR diversity relative to recently diagnosed ones. Accuracy might have suffered from few samples.

V was clipped by 3 bases and J by 7 bases, with 12 bases between them. The CDR3 runs to 13 residues. Germline V gene sequence: CDR1 MNHNS, CDR2 SASEGT. This chain joins TRBV6-1 and TRBJ1-2; D unresolved. This TCR was sampled from a female donor with Graves disease. Specimen: peripheral blood mononuclear cells (PBMCs), collected when the disease was refractory, from a patient treated with antithyroid drugs. The CDR3 DNA reads TGTGCCAGCAGTGATGTCTTAGCGGGTGGCTACACCTTC. Encoded protein: CASSDVLAGGYTF.